Following are 30 T cell receptor beta chains from one sample sequenced in a study of OX40 agonist ivuxolimab in advanced cancers. Using immunoSEQ multiplex PCR, the repertoire was profiled, and TCRdb retains in-frame clones only, with some absent. The top ten clones hold under 1% of a sample with about 72,000 clones, 80% to 90% of them seen once. The sequencing used CD4+ or CD8+ T cells sorted from blood, collected in a trial of the OX40 agonist ivuxolimab. The receptors here all came from an adult with an advanced solid tumor such as melanoma, head and neck, liver or kidney cancer.

The gene calls are TRBV5-6 and TRBJ2-3, with D possibly being TRBD1 (6 bases). Germline V CDR1 and CDR2: SGHDT, YYEEEE. This CDR3 is 17 amino acids long. Trimming cost V 0 bases and J 2 bases, with 16 bases left between them. The CDR3 bases are TGTGCCAGCAGCTTGGGGACGTGGGGGCGCACCACAGATACGCAGTATTTT. Protein product: CASSLGTWGRTTDTQYF.

J is TRBJ2-5 and V is TRBV18; unclear D gene. Germline V gives CDR1 KGHSH, CDR2 LQKENI. V dropped 5 bases and J dropped 4 bases, with 5 bases sitting between them. The CDR3 runs 11 residues. The CDR3 DNA reads TGTGCCAGCTCATCCTTAGAGACCCAGTACTTC. As protein: CASSSLETQYF.

This chain connects TRBV27 to TRBJ2-7; D is possibly TRBD1 (6 bases). V was trimmed by 7 bases and J by 2 bases, leaving 21 bases between them. This CDR3 has 16 residues. Germline V gene lookup returns CDR1 MNHEY and CDR2 SMNVEV (reference sequence). CDR3 DNA sequence: TGTGCCAGCAAAAAACCCCCGGAAGGGGGAACCTACGAGCAGTACTTC. Translating it yields CASKKPPEGGTYEQYF.

The rearrangement joins TRBV27 to TRBJ2-7; D not certain. Germline CDR1 MNHEY, CDR2 SMNVEV (reference sequence). The CDR3 spans 10 residues. Trimming took off 6 bases at V and 7 bases at J, with 7 bases between the two ends. Written as DNA, the CDR3 is TGTGCCAGCAGGGACCGGGAGCAGTACTTC. It yields the protein CASRDREQYF.

This chain links TRBV11-2 with TRBJ2-6; tentatively, D is TRBD1 (6 bases). The CDR3 has 17 amino acids. Germline CDR1 reads SGHAT; CDR2 reads FQNNGV. Trimming stripped 5 bases from V and 0 bases from J, with 14 bases between. The CDR3 region is CASSTIRTASGANVLTF. The CDR3, as DNA: TGTGCCAGCAGCACTATCAGGACAGCCTCTGGGGCCAACGTCCTGACTTTC.

This clone was detected a few times. The gene calls are TRBV30 and TRBJ1-6; the D gene is possibly TRBD1 (5 bases). This CDR3 has 13 residues. Per the germline V gene, CDR1 is GTSNPN and CDR2 is SVGIG (reference sequence). V lost 1 base, J lost 9 bases, and 10 bases lay in between. DNA for the CDR3: TGTGCCTGGAGTGGAGGGACTAGTTCACCCCTCCACTTT. The encoded protein is CAWSGGTSSPLHF.

This clone was seen a handful of times. The chain recombines TRBV2 with TRBJ1-5; D remains unclear. V was clipped by 4 bases and J by 7 bases, with 11 bases between them. The CDR3 loop spans 13 amino acids. Germline V gene lookup returns CDR1 SNHLY and CDR2 FYNNEI. CDR3 sequence reads: CASSGGSRQPQHF. CDR3 coding DNA: TGTGCCAGCAGTGGAGGGTCAAGGCAGCCCCAGCATTTT.

The chain carries TRBV2 and TRBJ2-7; 7 bases map to TRBD1. CDR3 size: 14 residues. Germline CDR1 is SNHLY and CDR2 is FYNNEI. Losses at the gene ends were 6 bases for V and 4 bases for J; bases not matched to a gene: 9. The CDR3 loop is CASRWDQGVYEQYF. The CDR3 DNA is TGTGCCAGCAGATGGGATCAGGGGGTGTACGAGCAGTACTTC. Full variable domain (outside the CDR3, taken from reference TRBV2 and TRBJ2-7): EPEVTQTPSHQVTQMGQEVILRCVPISNHLYFYWYRQILGQKVEFLVSFYNNEISEKSEIFDDQFSVERPDGSNFTLKIRSTKLEDSAMYFCASRWDQGVYEQYFGPGTRLTVT.

The V call is TRBV21-1, the J call TRBJ1-3. TRBV21-1 is flagged as a pseudogene. The CDR3 loop spans 17 amino acids. CDR3 coding DNA: TGTGCCAGCAGCAAAGAGAGGGAGGGTCCCCCTGGAAACACCATATATTTT. Amino acids: CASSKEREGPPGNTIYF.

J is TRBJ1-2 and V is TRBV18, with a weak D call TRBD1 (6 bases). Germline CDR1 is KGHSH and CDR2 is LQKENI. The V gene lost 0 bases and the J gene lost 7 bases, with 9 bases spanning the gap. This CDR3 is built from 13 residues. CDR3 sequence (DNA): TGTGCCAGCTCACCACCCACAGGGAGTGGCTACACCTTC. It specifies CASSPPTGSGYTF.

The chain couples TRBV21-1 to TRBJ2-6; TRBD1 is the table's D call, not checked against the DNA. TRBV21-1 is shown as a pseudogene. This CDR3 is 18 amino acids long. CDR3 sequence reads: CATPLKTRGLSGANVLTF. Written as DNA, the CDR3 is TGTGCCACCCCACTCAAAACCAGGGGGCTGTCTGGGGCCAACGTCCTGACTTTC.

This chain uses TRBV29-1 with TRBJ1-1; the D gene is possibly TRBD1 (5 bases). Per the germline V gene, CDR1 is SQVTM and CDR2 is ANQGSEA. Trimming left V 0 bases short and J 1 base short, with 9 bases between. This CDR3 spans 14 amino acids. The CDR3 DNA follows: TGCAGCGTTGAAGATCGGGGGGAGAACACTGAAGCTTTCTTT. As protein: CSVEDRGENTEAFF.

The CDR3 is CASRPGQGRQPQHF. In DNA, the CDR3 is TGTGCCAGCAGGCCGGGACAGGGTCGGCAGCCCCAGCATTTT. The chain is built from TRBV6-5 and TRBJ1-5; 9 bases align to TRBD1. The germline CDR1 and CDR2 sequences are MNHEY and SVGAGI. V lost 6 bases, J lost 7 bases, and 7 bases stayed unmatched. The CDR3 is 14 amino acids.

The chain uses TRBV27 and TRBJ1-4, with a tentative D call TRBD1 (5 bases). The CDR3 loop spans 16 amino acids. Germline loops: CDR1 MNHEY, CDR2 SMNVEV (reference sequence). Trimming took 5 bases from V and 0 from J, leaving 13 bases between them. DNA of the CDR3: TGTGCCAGCAGTATTAAGGGGTTAGCAACTAATGAAAAACTGTTTTTT. Translation gives CASSIKGLATNEKLFF.

The J gene is TRBJ2-3, the V gene TRBV5-4; TRBD2 agrees at 9 bases. The CDR3 runs to 13 residues. Germline V gene lookup returns CDR1 SGHNT and CDR2 YYREEE (reference sequence). The ends lost 5 bases at V and 4 bases at J; junction bases unmatched: 2. The CDR3 DNA is TGTGCCAGCAGGGGCGGGGGGGCAGATACGCAGTATTTT. This sequence encodes CASRGGGADTQYF.

J is TRBJ2-5 and V is TRBV19, with unresolved D. With 3 bases removed from V and 4 bases from J, the gap between germline ends came to 12 bases. The germline V gene has CDR1 LNHDA and CDR2 SQIVND (reference sequence). The CDR3 length is 14 residues. Written as DNA, the CDR3 is TGTGCCAGTAGTATGACAACCTCGGGAGAGACCCAGTACTTC. This sequence encodes CASSMTTSGETQYF.

The chain joins TRBV7-3 to TRBJ2-7; D call uncertain. The CDR3 covers 13 residues. Deletions cut 5 bases from V and 6 bases from J, with 14 bases between. The germline V gene encodes CDR1 SGHTA and CDR2 FQGTGA. CDR3 loop: CASSRADSSEQYF. CDR3 bases: TGTGCCAGCAGCAGGGCCGATTCGAGCGAGCAGTACTTC.

This chain joins TRBV5-4 and TRBJ2-5; 10 nucleotides agree with TRBD1. The CDR3 has 17 amino acids. V lost 0 bases, J lost 5 bases, and 10 bases stayed unmatched. Germline loops: CDR1 SGHNT, CDR2 YYREEE (reference sequence). The CDR3 sequence: CASSLATGGWSSETQYF. The CDR3 DNA sequence: TGTGCCAGCAGCTTGGCGACAGGGGGCTGGTCGAGCGAGACCCAGTACTTC.

CDR3 coding DNA: TGTGCCAGCAGCCGTGACAGGGCTTCCTACGAGCAGTACTTC. Residues: CASSRDRASYEQYF. The chain is built from TRBV11-2 and TRBJ2-7, with 7 bases lining up with TRBD1. The V and J ends lost 5 bases and 1 base, in that order; junction bases with no gene match: 5. The CDR3 is 14 residues long. Germline CDR1 reads SGHAT; CDR2 reads FQNNGV.

The chain recombines TRBV7-3 with TRBJ1-1; 8 bases line up with TRBD1. Germline assignment: CDR1 SGHTA and CDR2 FQGTGA. This CDR3 has 14 residues. The V segment lost 5 bases and the J segment 4 bases; nucleotides outside the gene matches: 6. CDR3 loop: CASSLTGVGTEAFF. In DNA form, the CDR3 reads TGTGCCAGCAGCCTGACAGGGGTGGGCACTGAAGCTTTCTTT.

The chain has TRBV9 and TRBJ1-5, with D unresolved. The CDR3 is made up of 13 amino acids. The V and J ends lost 0 bases and 7 bases respectively, with 8 bases between them. Germline lookup yields CDR1 SGDLS and CDR2 YYNGEE. CDR3 region: CASSVAVGQPQHF. The CDR3 DNA reads as TGTGCCAGCAGCGTAGCCGTAGGACAGCCCCAGCATTTT.

The chain employs TRBV9 and TRBJ2-3; TRBD2 aligns across 10 bases. The CDR3 is made up of 18 amino acids. V shed 3 bases and J 5 bases; nucleotides not matched to a gene: 15. Germline V gene data show CDR1 as SGDLS and CDR2 as YYNGEE. Here the CDR3 DNA reads TGTGCCAGCAGCGAGAGGGGGTGGACTAGCGGCCGAAAAGATACGCAGTATTTT. This codes for CASSERGWTSGRKDTQYF. Full variable domain (rest looked up from reference TRBV9 and TRBJ2-3): DSGVTQTPKHLITATGQRVTLRCSPRSGDLSVYWYQQSLDQGLQFLIQYYNGEERAKGNILERFSAQQFPDLHSELNLSSLELGDSALYFCASSERGWTSGRKDTQYFGPGTRLTVL.

J is TRBJ2-2 and V is TRBV5-5, with a weak D call TRBD2 (5 bases). Germline-derived CDR1 and CDR2 are SGHKS and YYEKEE (reference sequence). Trimming removed 2 bases at V and 4 bases at J, with 12 bases between. The CDR3 length is 15 residues. The CDR3 protein is CASSLGAVVTGELFF. The CDR3 DNA is TGTGCCAGCAGCTTAGGAGCGGTAGTCACCGGGGAGCTGTTTTTT.

This chain uses TRBV30 with TRBJ1-1; TRBD1 agrees at 11 bases. Germline CDR1 is GTSNPN and CDR2 is SVGIG (reference sequence). The CDR3 loop spans 12 amino acids. V lost 5 bases and J lost 11; bases outside the gene matches: 7. In nucleotides, the CDR3 is TGTGCCTGGGCCGGGACAGGGGGTCGCGCTTTCTTT. Protein: CAWAGTGGRAFF.

The V call is TRBV5-1, the J call TRBJ2-2; no clear D gene. The germline V gene encodes CDR1 SGHRS and CDR2 YFSETQ. V was trimmed by 5 bases and J by 5 bases, leaving 19 bases between them. This CDR3 is built from 16 residues. The CDR3 spells CASRPTGPAATGELFF. In nucleotides, the CDR3 is TGCGCCAGCAGACCTACTGGTCCCGCGGCTACCGGGGAGCTGTTTTTT. Variable domain in full (rest from reference TRBV5-1 and TRBJ2-2): KAGVTQTPRYLIKTRGQQVTLSCSPISGHRSVSWYQQTPGQGLQFLFEYFSETQRNKGNFPGRFSGRQFSNSRSEMNVSTLELGDSALYLCASRPTGPAATGELFFGEGSRLTVL.

J is TRBJ2-7 and V is TRBV6-5, with D unclear. V shed 4 bases and J shed 4 bases, with 14 bases lying between them. The length of the CDR3 is 14 residues. The germline gives CDR1 MNHEY, CDR2 SVGAGI. Here the CDR3 DNA reads TGTGCCAGCAGTTCCCGGACGGTATTTTACGAGCAGTACTTC. Its translation is CASSSRTVFYEQYF.

This sequence joins TRBV19 and TRBJ1-5, with 7 bases fitting TRBD1. The CDR3 loop spans 16 amino acids. V lost 3 bases to trimming and J lost 1 base; unmatched junction nucleotides: 6. Per germline, CDR1 LNHDA and CDR2 SQIVND (reference sequence). The CDR3: CASSISSTGSNQPQHF. The CDR3 nucleotides are TGTGCCAGTAGTATTTCCTCGACAGGGAGCAATCAGCCCCAGCATTTT.

CDR3 residues: CASSLPRDTGELFF. The CDR3 DNA reads TGCGCCAGCAGCTTGCCTCGGGACACCGGGGAGCTGTTTTTT. V is TRBV5-1 and J is TRBJ2-2, with D hard to call. This CDR3 is 14 amino acids long. The germline V gene encodes CDR1 SGHRS and CDR2 YFSETQ. Trimming shortened V by 1 base and J by 3 bases, and 7 bases separated the two germline ends.

V usage is TRBV18 and J usage is TRBJ2-7; perhaps TRBD1 as D (5 bases). Trimming pared 3 bases from V and 0 bases from J, leaving 9 bases between. Germline CDR1 reads KGHSH; CDR2 reads LQKENI. This CDR3 has 14 residues. CDR3 DNA sequence: TGTGCCAGCTCACCGCTGGACACCTCCTACGAGCAGTACTTC. Its translation: CASSPLDTSYEQYF.

The count of this clone is one. The chain joins TRBV5-1 to TRBJ1-4; D call uncertain. Trimming removed 0 bases at V and 0 bases at J, with 9 bases between. Per the germline V gene, CDR1 is SGHRS and CDR2 is YFSETQ. CDR3 length: 16 residues. The DNA for the CDR3 is TGCGCCAGCAGCTTGGGCAGTACTGCAACTAATGAAAAACTGTTTTTT. Its protein is CASSLGSTATNEKLFF.